This T cell receptor beta chain is drawn from a study of metastatic and nonmetastatic thyroid tumors. Study summary: The authors compared repertoires across blood and tumor or nodule tissue from malignant and benign thyroid patients. Study-wide results and limits: Versus benign nodules, malignant thyroid tumors reportedly had significantly higher TCR beta diversity, in blood and tumor.

Treatment of any kind had been given to no patient before thyroid surgery. V lost 1 base to trimming and J lost 5 bases, with 15 bases between them. Germline-derived CDR1 and CDR2 are SGHKS and YYEKEE (reference sequence). This CDR3 is 15 amino acids long. Study processing details: Construction of a distant-metastasis classifier for papillary thyroid cancer relied on CDR3 differences across clinicopathological groups. TCRdb called clones again from the PCR reads with MiXCR. The V and J calls and clone size come from TCRdb's table, not from the authors' own analysis. The data contain around 37,000 clones, 24% of them singletons. Comments on this clone: Its target is unknown.

The TCR was taken from a female donor with papillary thyroid cancer or a benign thyroid nodule (not recorded which). Some clones in this sample may be carry-over from other donors' samples. Sequences were obtained from tumor tissue. V is TRBV5-5 and J is TRBJ1-1; no clear D gene. The CDR3 protein is CASSLNLYGTTEAFF. The DNA of the CDR3 is TGTGCCAGCAGCTTGAATTTATACGGTACTACTGAAGCTTTCTTT.